Listed below are T cell receptor beta chains from one sample, sequenced in a study of CD8 T cells in ankylosing spondylitis. TCRdb redid the calling of the 5' RACE reads with MiXCR, one entry per CDR3 protein. Of 350,000 to 450,000 distinct CDR3 sequences listed, 20% to 30% are singletons. Sequencing was carried out using blood, either unsorted or a sorted T cell fraction (not recorded which). These receptors were taken from a male donor with ankylosing spondylitis. Each CDR3 is given with its conserved first and last residue. The D gene is left open where the match is weak. For some rows the clone size is stated as once, few or many, or as a class when expanded; others skip it.

>TRBV7-2|few|TRBJ1-1|-
TGTGCCAGCAGCTCGCAAGACAGGAAGGGTGAGGCTTTCTTT
CASSSQDRKGEAFF
>TRBV20-1|-|TRBJ2-7|-
TGCAGTGCTAGAGCCTCCGAAGGGGGGGCCTACGAGCAGTACTTC
CSARASEGGAYEQYF
>TRBV20-1|-|TRBJ2-1|-
TGCAGTGCTAGAATATCCCCCCTACAAAGGGAGCAGTTCTTC
CSARISPLQREQFF
>TRBV11-2|medium-sized|TRBJ2-7|TRBD2
TGTGCCAGCAGCTTGGGCGGGAGCGGCTTCGAGCAGTACTTC
CASSLGGSGFEQYF
>TRBV7-2|-|TRBJ2-1|TRBD2
TGTGCCAGCAGCTTAGGGACTAGCTGGCAGGGTGAGCAGTTCTTC
CASSLGTSWQGEQFF
>TRBV19|few|TRBJ2-3|TRBD2
TGTGCCAGTAGTATCCGAATGGGGGAGGGAACAGATACGCAGTATTTT
CASSIRMGEGTDTQYF
>TRBV30|-|TRBJ1-5|TRBD1
TGTGCCTGGAGCGACAGGGGGCTTCAGCCCCAGCATTTT
CAWSDRGLQPQHF
>TRBV6-1|-|TRBJ2-2|-
TGTGCCAGCAGCCTCGACTGGAACACCGGGGAGCTGTTTTTT
CASSLDWNTGELFF
>TRBV4-1|few|TRBJ2-5|TRBD1
TGCGCCAGCAGCCAACCAAGGACAGGGATCAAGACCCAGTACTTC
CASSQPRTGIKTQYF
>TRBV5-5|few|TRBJ2-3|-
TGTGCCAGCAGCTTTTTCGGGGAAGATACGCAGTATTTT
CASSFFGEDTQYF
>TRBV15|many|TRBJ1-1|TRBD1
TGTGCCACCAGCAGAGACCAGGGGGGGTACACTGAAGCTTTCTTT
CATSRDQGGYTEAFF
>TRBV27|-|TRBJ2-2|-
TGTGCCAGCAGTTTAAGACCCCAGGGGCGCTACACCGGGGAGCTGTTTTTT
CASSLRPQGRYTGELFF
>TRBV7-2|-|TRBJ2-2|-
TGTGCCAGCAGCTTCCTGAGAACGAACACCGGGGAGCTGTTTTTT
CASSFLRTNTGELFF
>TRBV5-1|few|TRBJ2-5|-
TGCGCCAGCAGCTTCCCTCCTAGGGGAATCCAAGAGACCCAGTACTTC
CASSFPPRGIQETQYF
>TRBV18|few|TRBJ2-1|-
TGTGCCAGCTCGCTTACAGAAAGTGAGCAGTTCTTC
CASSLTESEQFF
>TRBV12-3/TRBV12-4|-|TRBJ1-1|-
TGTGCCAGCAGTTTAGGGGGGGGACCGAACACTGAAGCTTTCTTT
CASSLGGGPNTEAFF
>TRBV4-1|few|TRBJ2-5|TRBD1
TGCGCCAGCAGCACGCGACAGGGGTGGCAAGAGACCCAGTACTTC
CASSTRQGWQETQYF
>TRBV10-3|few|TRBJ2-1|TRBD2
TGTGCCATCAAAGCGGGAGGGAACAATGAGCAGTTCTTC
CAIKAGGNNEQFF
>TRBV5-6|-|TRBJ2-7|-
TGTGCCAGCAGCTTGCAGGGCCGCAGCTACGAGCAGTACTTC
CASSLQGRSYEQYF
>TRBV29-1|-|TRBJ2-1|TRBD1
TGCAGCGTAGAGGGACAGGGCAATGAGCAGTTCTTC
CSVEGQGNEQFF
>TRBV20-1|-|TRBJ2-2|TRBD2
TGCAGTGCTTTCGGGACTAGCAACACCGGGGAGCTGTTTTTT
CSAFGTSNTGELFF
>TRBV4-2|-|TRBJ2-5|TRBD2
TGTGCCAGCAGCAGAACCGGGACTAGCGATGTGGAGACCCAGTACTTC
CASSRTGTSDVETQYF
>TRBV24-1|few|TRBJ2-1|TRBD1
TGTGCCACCAGTGAAGACAGGGGACCCTTCTACAATGAGCAGTTCTTC
CATSEDRGPFYNEQFF
>TRBV5-5|few|TRBJ1-4|TRBD1
TGTGCCAGCAGCGGCGGGACAGGGGGAGGAGGAGAAAAACTGTTTTTT
CASSGGTGGGGEKLFF
>TRBV9|-|TRBJ1-5|-
TGTGCCAGCAGCGTACGGGTCCGGGGAAATCAGCCCCAGCATTTT
CASSVRVRGNQPQHF
>TRBV11-1|once|TRBJ1-4|-
TGTGCCAGCAGCTTAGCGGACAGTCTTTACTCTGCAACTAATGAAAAACTGTTTTTT
CASSLADSLYSATNEKLFF
>TRBV20-1|few|TRBJ2-1|TRBD2
TGCAGTGCTAGTGTAGCGGGAGTTCCTGAGCAGTTCTTC
CSASVAGVPEQFF
>TRBV7-6|-|TRBJ2-5|-
TGTGCCAGCAGCGACAACGGACAGCGCCAAGAGACCCAGTACTTC
CASSDNGQRQETQYF
>TRBV20-1|-|TRBJ2-5|TRBD2
TGCAGTGCTAGAGCCCCCCCTAGCGGGGCCCAAGGGCCCCAGTACTTC
CSARAPPSGAQGPQYF
>TRBV24-1|few|TRBJ1-1|-
TGTGCCACCAGTGACCCTGCCCGAACTGAAGCTTTCTTT
CATSDPARTEAFF
>TRBV20-1|few|TRBJ2-1|TRBD2
TGCAGTGCTACTAGCGGGAGCTCCTACAATGAGCAGTTCTTC
CSATSGSSYNEQFF
>TRBV7-2|few|TRBJ2-2|-
TGTGCCATCCCCAGGGTGGAACAGAACACCGGGGAGCTGTTTTTT
CAIPRVEQNTGELFF
>TRBV10-3|-|TRBJ1-1|-
TGTGCCATCAGTGGGGGGGGGGCAGAGACTGAAGCTTTCTTT
CAISGGGAETEAFF
>TRBV3-1|-|TRBJ1-1|-
TGTGCCAGCAGCCGGAGAGACCGGGACACTGAAGCTTTCTTT
CASSRRDRDTEAFF
>TRBV20-1|once|TRBJ1-5|-
TGCAGTGCTAGAAGTTCTGGGGGCCGCAATCAGCCCCAGCATTTT
CSARSSGGRNQPQHF
>TRBV20-1|-|TRBJ2-3|TRBD2
TGCAGTGCTCAAGCGGGAGGGCCAGATACGCAGTATTTT
CSAQAGGPDTQYF
>TRBV3-1|few|TRBJ1-5|-
TGTGCCAGCAGCCAAGCTTTACAGGGTCGGCAACAGCCCCAGCATTTT
CASSQALQGRQQPQHF
>TRBV12-3/TRBV12-4|-|TRBJ1-2|-
TGTGCCAGCAGCATTGACAGATACAATGGCTACACCTTC
CASSIDRYNGYTF
>TRBV5-1|few|TRBJ2-2|TRBD1
TGCGCCAGCAGTTATACAGGGGGCTACACCGGGGAGCTGTTTTTT
CASSYTGGYTGELFF
>TRBV20-1|-|TRBJ2-3|-
TGCAGTCCACGGGGCGGGGTGGCAGATACGCAGTATTTT
CSPRGGVADTQYF
>TRBV20-1|-|TRBJ1-1|-
TGCAGTGCTAGAGATAGGCAGGGGAACACTGAAGCTTTCTTT
CSARDRQGNTEAFF
>TRBV10-1|-|TRBJ2-7|-
TGCGCCAGCAGTGAGTCGGCGGGTTACGAGCAGTACTTC
CASSESAGYEQYF